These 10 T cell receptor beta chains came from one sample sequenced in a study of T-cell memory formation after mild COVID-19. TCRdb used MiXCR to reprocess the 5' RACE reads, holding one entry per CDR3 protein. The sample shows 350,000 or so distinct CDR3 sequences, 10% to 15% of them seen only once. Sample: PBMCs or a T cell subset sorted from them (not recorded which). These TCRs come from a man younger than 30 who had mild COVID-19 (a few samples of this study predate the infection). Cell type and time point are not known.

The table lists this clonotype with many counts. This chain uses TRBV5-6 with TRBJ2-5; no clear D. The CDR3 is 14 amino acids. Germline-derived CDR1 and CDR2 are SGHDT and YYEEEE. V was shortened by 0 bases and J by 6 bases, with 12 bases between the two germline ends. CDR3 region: CASSLDGQLQTQYF. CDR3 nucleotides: TGTGCCAGCAGCTTGGACGGCCAGCTACAGACCCAGTACTTC.

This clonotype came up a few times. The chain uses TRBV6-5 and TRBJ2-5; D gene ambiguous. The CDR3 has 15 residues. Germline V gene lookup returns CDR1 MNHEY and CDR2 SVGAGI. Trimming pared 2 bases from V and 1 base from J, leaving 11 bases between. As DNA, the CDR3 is TGTGCCAGCAGTTACGGACGGGCGGCCCAAGAGACCCAGTACTTC. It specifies CASSYGRAAQETQYF.

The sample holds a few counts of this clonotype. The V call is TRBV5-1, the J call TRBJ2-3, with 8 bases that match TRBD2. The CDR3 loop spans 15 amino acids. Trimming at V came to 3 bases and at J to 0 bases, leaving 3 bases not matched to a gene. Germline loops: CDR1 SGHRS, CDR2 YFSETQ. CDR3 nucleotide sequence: TGCGCCAGCAGCTCAGTAGCGGGGAGCACAGATACGCAGTATTTT. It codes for CASSSVAGSTDTQYF.

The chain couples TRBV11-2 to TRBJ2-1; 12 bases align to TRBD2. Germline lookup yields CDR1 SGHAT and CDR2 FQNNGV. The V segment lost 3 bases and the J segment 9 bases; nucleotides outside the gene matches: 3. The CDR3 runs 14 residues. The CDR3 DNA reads TGTGCCAGCAGCTTTATACTAGCGGGGGGTGAGCAGTTCTTC. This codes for CASSFILAGGEQFF.

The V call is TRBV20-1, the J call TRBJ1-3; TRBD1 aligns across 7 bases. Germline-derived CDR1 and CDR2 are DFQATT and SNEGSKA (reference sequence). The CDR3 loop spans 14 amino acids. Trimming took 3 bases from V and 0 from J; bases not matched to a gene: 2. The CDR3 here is CSARDRNSGNTIYF. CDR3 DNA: TGCAGTGCTAGGGACAGGAACTCTGGAAACACCATATATTTT.

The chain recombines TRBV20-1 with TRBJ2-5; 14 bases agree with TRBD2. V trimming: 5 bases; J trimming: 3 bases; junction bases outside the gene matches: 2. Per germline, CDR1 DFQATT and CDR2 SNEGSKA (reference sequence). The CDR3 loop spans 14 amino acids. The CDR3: CSAEGLAGEETQYF. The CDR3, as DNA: TGCAGTGCTGAGGGACTAGCGGGGGAAGAGACCCAGTACTTC.

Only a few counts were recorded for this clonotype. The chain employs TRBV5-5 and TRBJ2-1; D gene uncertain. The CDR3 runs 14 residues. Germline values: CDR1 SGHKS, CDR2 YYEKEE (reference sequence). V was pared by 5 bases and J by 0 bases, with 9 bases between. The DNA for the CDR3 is TGTGCCAGCAGGACCTTCAGCTCCTACAATGAGCAGTTCTTC. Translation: CASRTFSSYNEQFF.

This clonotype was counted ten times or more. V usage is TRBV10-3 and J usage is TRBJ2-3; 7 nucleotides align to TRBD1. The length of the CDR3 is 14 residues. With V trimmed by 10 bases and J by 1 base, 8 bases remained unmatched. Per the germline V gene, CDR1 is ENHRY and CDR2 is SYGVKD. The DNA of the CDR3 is TGTGCCACCGGACAGGAGGCCGGCACAGATACGCAGTATTTT. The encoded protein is CATGQEAGTDTQYF.

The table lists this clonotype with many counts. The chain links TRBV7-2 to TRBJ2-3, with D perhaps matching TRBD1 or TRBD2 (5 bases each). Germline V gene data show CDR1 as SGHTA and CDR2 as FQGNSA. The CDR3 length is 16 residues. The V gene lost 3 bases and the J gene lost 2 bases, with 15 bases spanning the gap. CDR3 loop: CASSLPLGTLTDTQYF. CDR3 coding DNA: TGTGCCAGCAGCTTGCCGTTGGGGACCCTCACAGATACGCAGTATTTT. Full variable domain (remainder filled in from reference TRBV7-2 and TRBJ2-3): GAGVSQSPSNKVTEKGKDVELRCDPISGHTALYWYRQSLGQGLEFLIYFQGNSAPDKSGLPSDRFSAERTGGSVSTLTIQRTQQEDSAVYLCASSLPLGTLTDTQYFGPGTRLTVL.

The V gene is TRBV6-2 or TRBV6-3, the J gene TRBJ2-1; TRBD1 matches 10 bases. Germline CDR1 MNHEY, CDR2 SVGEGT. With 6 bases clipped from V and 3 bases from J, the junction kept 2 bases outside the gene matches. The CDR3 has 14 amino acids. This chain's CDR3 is CASSRTGGYNEQFF. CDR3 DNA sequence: TGTGCCAGCAGCCGGACAGGGGGCTACAATGAGCAGTTCTTC.